This T cell receptor (beta chain) was identified in a study of OX40 agonist ivuxolimab in advanced cancers. Across the study: Patients were given ivuxolimab, an antibody that agonizes OX40 (CD134).

The CDR3 runs to 17 residues. V gave up 5 bases and J gave up 5 bases; unmatched junction bases: 15. The germline V gene has CDR1 SGHRS and CDR2 YFSETQ. The assay was immunoSEQ multiplex PCR, and TCRdb's table has in-frame clones only and misses some. The table has about 60,000 clones, 80% to 85% seen once; the top ten hold 2.5%. The source material was CD4+ or CD8+ T cells sorted from blood, sampled in a trial of the OX40 agonist ivuxolimab. This sequence originates from an adult with an advanced solid tumor such as melanoma, head and neck, liver or kidney cancer. V gene TRBV5-1 combines with J gene TRBJ2-1; 8 nucleotides line up with TRBD1. Written as DNA, the CDR3 is TGCGCCAGCAGAAACGATCCAGGGGGCGTTGGGGACAATGAGCAGTTCTTC. It codes for CASRNDPGGVGDNEQFF.